Below, 20 T cell receptor beta chains from the same sample are listed, as sequenced in a study of blood T cell repertoires in COVID-19. Libraries were prepared by immunoSEQ multiplex PCR; TCRdb keeps only in-frame clonotypes and omits some of them. Among 150,000 or so clones listed, about 86% were seen once. The sequencing input was peripheral blood. The receptors shown here come from a man aged 50-59 years with active or convalescent COVID-19.

The chain recombines TRBV18 with TRBJ2-1; D possibly corresponds to TRBD2 (6 bases). This CDR3 spans 17 amino acids. Trimming cost V 1 base and J 3 bases, with 16 bases left between them. The germline V gene has CDR1 KGHSH and CDR2 LQKENI. The DNA for the CDR3 is TGTGCCAGCTCACCACGGCCTGAGGGCGGGAACTACAATGAGCAGTTCTTC. It translates to CASSPRPEGGNYNEQFF.

The J gene is TRBJ1-4, the V gene TRBV18; the D is unclear. From germline, CDR1 is KGHSH and CDR2 LQKENI. This CDR3 is 16 amino acids long. Trimming took 6 bases from V and 4 from J, leaving 18 bases between them. CDR3 loop: CASSERDSQSNEKLFF. For the CDR3, the DNA is TGTGCCAGCTCTGAGCGTGATAGTCAGAGTAATGAAAAACTGTTTTTT.

This chain connects TRBV28 to TRBJ2-1, with 10 bases aligning to TRBD1. CDR3 size: 15 residues. Looked up from germline, CDR1 is MDHEN and CDR2 is SYDVKM. After removal of 6 bases from V and 2 bases from J, the junction contained 4 bases not matched to a gene. The CDR3 sequence is CASRGTGVTYNEQFF. The CDR3 region has the DNA TGTGCCAGCAGGGGGACAGGGGTTACCTACAATGAGCAGTTCTTC.

The rearrangement joins TRBV19 to TRBJ1-1; no clear D. CDR1 LNHDA and CDR2 SQIVND come from the germline V gene (reference sequence). The CDR3 totals 13 residues. Trimming removed 3 bases from V and 5 bases from J, with 10 bases in between. The CDR3 region is CASSMNQKTEAFF. The CDR3 DNA reads as TGTGCCAGTAGTATGAACCAGAAAACTGAAGCTTTCTTT.

The rearrangement uses TRBV25-1 and TRBJ1-2; tentatively, D is TRBD1 (6 bases). Trimming took off 6 bases at V and 2 bases at J, with 13 bases between the two ends. The CDR3 loop spans 14 amino acids. CDR1 is MGHDK, CDR2 SYGVNS, per germline. This CDR3 reads CASRSTGLNYGYTF. DNA for the CDR3: TGTGCCAGCAGATCCACAGGGCTCAACTATGGCTACACCTTC.

The rearrangement joins TRBV11-2 to TRBJ2-7; TRBD2 might be the D (7 bases). Per germline, CDR1 SGHAT and CDR2 FQNNGV. V was trimmed by 2 bases and J by 4 bases, leaving 15 bases between them. This CDR3 is built from 15 residues. In nucleotides, the CDR3 is TGTGCCAGCAGCTTATCGAGGGGGGGACCTTACGAGCAGTACTTC. As protein: CASSLSRGGPYEQYF. Filled out from reference TRBV11-2 and TRBJ2-7, the complete variable domain reads EAGVAQSPRYKIIEKRQSVAFWCNPISGHATLYWYQQILGQGPKLLIQFQNNGVVDDSQLPKDRFSAERLKGVDSTLKIQPAKLEDSAVYLCASSLSRGGPYEQYFGPGTRLTVT.

The chain is built from TRBV6-5 and TRBJ2-7, with 10 nucleotides matching TRBD1. Looked up from germline, CDR1 is MNHEY and CDR2 is SVGAGI. This CDR3 has 14 residues. The V and J ends lost 0 bases and 11 bases, in that order; junction bases with no gene match: 7. The CDR3 loop is CASSYSGPGTGEYF. The CDR3 nucleotides read TGTGCCAGCAGTTACTCTGGCCCTGGGACAGGGGAGTACTTC.

The chain combines TRBV19 with TRBJ1-2; 7 nucleotides agree with TRBD1. The J segment lost 8 bases and the V segment lost 7 bases, leaving 7 bases of the junction unmatched. The CDR3 runs 12 residues. CDR1 and CDR2 from the germline V gene are LNHDA and SQIVND (reference sequence). This chain's CDR3 is CASTAQGSGYTF. The CDR3 bases are TGTGCCAGTACCGCACAGGGGAGCGGCTACACCTTC.

This chain joins TRBV19 and TRBJ2-1; 8 nucleotides line up with TRBD2. Germline CDR1 and CDR2: LNHDA and SQIVND (reference sequence). The CDR3 spans 14 residues. V trimming: 4 bases; J trimming: 8 bases; junction bases outside the gene matches: 7. Here the CDR3 reads CASSSGRKSDEQFF. The CDR3 nucleotides are TGTGCCAGTAGTAGCGGGAGGAAATCGGATGAGCAGTTCTTC.

V gene TRBV5-1 combines with J gene TRBJ1-4; 7 positions agree with TRBD1. The length of the CDR3 is 14 residues. The trim removed 4 bases at V and 5 bases at J, leaving 5 bases unmatched. Germline-derived CDR1 and CDR2 are SGHRS and YFSETQ. CDR3 DNA: TGCGCCAGCAGCAACCCGGGACAGAATGAAAAACTGTTTTTT. Translating gives CASSNPGQNEKLFF.

The chain links TRBV6-5 to TRBJ2-1; tentatively, D is TRBD1 (6 bases). Germline V gene sequence: CDR1 MNHEY, CDR2 SVGAGI. This CDR3 contains 13 residues. Deletions cut 6 bases from V and 8 bases from J, with 14 bases between. CDR3 nucleotides: TGTGCCAGCAGAGACCGGGACAATGATGAGCAGTTCTTC. Its protein is CASRDRDNDEQFF.

The chain is built from TRBV6-4 and TRBJ2-3, with unresolved D. The CDR3 contains 12 residues. CDR1 and CDR2 (germline): MRHNA, SNTAGT. V lost 2 bases and J lost 2, with 2 bases in between. This CDR3 is CASSDLTDTQYF. DNA of the CDR3: TGTGCCAGCAGTGACCTCACAGATACGCAGTATTTT.

In its sample, this clone was seen a few times. The chain joins TRBV5-1 to TRBJ2-7; D gene uncertain. The CDR3 loop spans 14 amino acids. Germline V gene data show CDR1 as SGHRS and CDR2 as YFSETQ. Trimming shortened V by 3 bases and J by 4 bases, and 14 bases separated the two germline ends. The CDR3 DNA is TGCGCCAGCAGCTCGGCCGGAGCGATATACGAGCAGTACTTC. Protein sequence: CASSSAGAIYEQYF.

This clone was detected once. This chain joins TRBV9 and TRBJ2-7; TRBD1 agrees at 11 bases. Per the germline V gene, CDR1 is SGDLS and CDR2 is YYNGEE. The CDR3 runs to 14 residues. Losses at the gene ends were 3 bases for V and 4 bases for J; bases not matched to a gene: 3. The CDR3 region is CASSGTGGAYEQYF. The CDR3 DNA reads TGTGCCAGCAGCGGGACAGGGGGCGCGTACGAGCAGTACTTC.

The genes are TRBV29-1 and TRBJ2-7; the match to TRBD1 covers 9 bases. The CDR3 totals 14 residues. V shed 6 bases, J shed 6 bases, and the junction held 12 bases outside the gene matches. CDR1 SQVTM and CDR2 ANQGSEA come from the germline V gene. The CDR3 sequence: CSVAYRGLDLEQYF. The CDR3 DNA reads TGCAGCGTCGCTTACAGGGGGCTGGATCTCGAGCAGTACTTC.

The chain combines TRBV19 with TRBJ2-4; tentative D call: TRBD2 (6 bases). Deletions cut 3 bases from V and 9 bases from J, with 15 bases between. This CDR3 comprises 14 residues. Germline V gene sequence: CDR1 LNHDA, CDR2 SQIVND (reference sequence). The CDR3 DNA sequence: TGTGCCAGTAGTATTTCGGCGGGGAAGTCCATTCAGTACTTC. This translates into CASSISAGKSIQYF.

The CDR3 protein is CASSQDILAVNYEQYF. CDR3 DNA sequence: TGCGCCAGCAGCCAAGATATTCTAGCGGTTAACTACGAGCAGTACTTC. V gene TRBV4-3 combines with J gene TRBJ2-7; 7 bases fit TRBD2. This CDR3 has 16 residues. Germline loops: CDR1 LGHNA, CDR2 YSLEER. V shed 0 bases and J 3 bases; nucleotides not matched to a gene: 8.

The chain links TRBV5-6 to TRBJ1-2; no clear D gene. V was shortened by 0 bases and J by 3 bases, with 6 bases between the two germline ends. The CDR3 loop spans 13 amino acids. The V gene's germline CDR1 is SGHDT and CDR2 YYEEEE. For the CDR3, the DNA is TGTGCCAGCAGCTTGGTGGCGGACTATGGCTACACCTTC. Amino acid sequence: CASSLVADYGYTF.

The chain combines TRBV3-1 (or the pseudogene TRBV3-2) with TRBJ2-3; 12 bases map to TRBD1. V lost 3 bases and J lost 4; bases outside the gene matches: 2. The CDR3 totals 15 residues. Germline V gene data show CDR1 as LGHDT and CDR2 as YNNKEL (reference sequence). CDR3 nucleotides: TGTGCCAGCAGCCAGGGGACAGGGGGCGCAGATACGCAGTATTTT. Amino acid sequence: CASSQGTGGADTQYF.

The rearrangement uses TRBV5-1 and TRBJ2-1; D is perhaps TRBD1 (6 bases). CDR1 and CDR2 (germline): SGHRS, YFSETQ. The CDR3 contains 16 residues. The V gene lost 4 bases and the J gene lost 6 bases, with 20 bases spanning the gap. The CDR3 loop is CASSPLIGQLGNEQFF. DNA for the CDR3: TGCGCCAGCAGCCCTCTAATCGGACAGCTTGGCAATGAGCAGTTCTTC.